This paragraph covers one T cell receptor beta chain sequence. Each CDR3 protein gets one entry after TCRdb re-called the 5' RACE reads with MiXCR. The repertoire holds fewer than 900,000 distinct CDR3 sequences, 21% seen once, with around 4.5% in the top ten. The data stem from a study of identical twins. Trimming took 6 bases from V and 0 from J, leaving 10 bases between them. The CDR3 length is 14 residues. Germline loops: CDR1 SGHRS, CDR2 YFSETQ. The sample was also reused in another study, on T cells expressing NK-cell markers.

The sequence derives from a woman under 30 in good health. Sequenced material: PBMCs. The chain joins TRBV5-1 to TRBJ2-1, with D tentatively TRBD1 (5 bases). The CDR3 region has the DNA TGCGCCAGCATGATGACAGACTCCTACAATGAGCAGTTCTTC. It encodes CASMMTDSYNEQFF.